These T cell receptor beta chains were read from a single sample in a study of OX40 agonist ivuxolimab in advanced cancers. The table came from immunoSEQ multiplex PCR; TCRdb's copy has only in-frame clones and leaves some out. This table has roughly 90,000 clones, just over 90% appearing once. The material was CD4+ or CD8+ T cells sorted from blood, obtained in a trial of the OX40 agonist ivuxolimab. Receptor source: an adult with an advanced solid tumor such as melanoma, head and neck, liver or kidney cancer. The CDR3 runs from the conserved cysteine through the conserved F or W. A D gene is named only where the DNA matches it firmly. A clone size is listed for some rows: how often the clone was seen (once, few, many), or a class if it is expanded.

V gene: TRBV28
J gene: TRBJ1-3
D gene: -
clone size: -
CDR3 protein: CASSLLPHSGNTIYF
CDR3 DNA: TGTGCCAGCAGTTTACTACCTCACTCTGGAAACACCATATATTTT

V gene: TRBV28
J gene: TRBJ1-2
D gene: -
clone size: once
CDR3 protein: CASTPGLLYGYTF
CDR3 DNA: TGTGCCAGCACCCCAGGGCTGCTCTATGGCTACACCTTC

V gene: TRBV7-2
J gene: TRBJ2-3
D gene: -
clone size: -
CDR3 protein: CASSLYWADTQYF
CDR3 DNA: TGTGCCAGCAGCTTATACTGGGCAGATACGCAGTATTTT

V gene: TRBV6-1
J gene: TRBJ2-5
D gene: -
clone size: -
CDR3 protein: CASSERAGRETQYF
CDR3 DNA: TGTGCCAGCAGTGAACGGGCGGGAAGAGAGACCCAGTACTTC

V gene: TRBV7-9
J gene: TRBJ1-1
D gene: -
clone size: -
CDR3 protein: CASSPSLSSEAFF
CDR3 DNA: TGTGCCAGCAGCCCGTCCCTAAGCTCTGAAGCTTTCTTT

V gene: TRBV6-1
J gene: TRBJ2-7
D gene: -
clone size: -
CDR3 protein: CASGRGPVEQYF
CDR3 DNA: TGTGCCAGCGGGAGGGGGCCCGTCGAGCAGTACTTC

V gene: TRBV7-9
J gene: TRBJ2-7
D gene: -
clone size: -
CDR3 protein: CASSLAQSSSEQYF
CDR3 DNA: TGTGCCAGCAGCTTAGCTCAATCCAGCTCCGAGCAGTACTTC

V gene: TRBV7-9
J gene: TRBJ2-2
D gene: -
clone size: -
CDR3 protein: CASSSTRVWPGELFF
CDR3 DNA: TGTGCCAGCAGCTCAACTCGGGTTTGGCCCGGGGAGCTGTTTTTT

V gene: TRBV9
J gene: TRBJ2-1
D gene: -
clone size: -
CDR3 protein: CASSQRVLSYNEQFF
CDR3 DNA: TGTGCCAGCAGCCAGCGGGTCCTCTCCTACAATGAGCAGTTCTTC

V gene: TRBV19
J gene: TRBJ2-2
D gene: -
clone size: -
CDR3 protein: CASRTGAGGGELFF
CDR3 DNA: TGTGCCAGTAGGACGGGAGCAGGTGGCGGGGAGCTGTTTTTT

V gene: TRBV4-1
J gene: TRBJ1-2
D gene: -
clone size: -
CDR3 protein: CASSRLEGVYGYTF
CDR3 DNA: TGCGCCAGCAGCCGACTCGAAGGGGTCTATGGCTACACCTTC

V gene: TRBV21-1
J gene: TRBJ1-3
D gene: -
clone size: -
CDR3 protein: CASSKGKINGGNTIYF
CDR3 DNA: TGTGCCAGCAGCAAAGGAAAGATCAACGGAGGAAACACCATATATTTT

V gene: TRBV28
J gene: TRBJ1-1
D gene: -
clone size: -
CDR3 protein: CASSLGMNTEAFF
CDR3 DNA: TGTGCCAGCAGTTTAGGGATGAACACTGAAGCTTTCTTT

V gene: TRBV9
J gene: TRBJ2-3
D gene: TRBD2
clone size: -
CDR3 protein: CASSVGLRETDTQYF
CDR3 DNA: TGTGCCAGCAGCGTAGGCCTGCGGGAGACAGATACGCAGTATTTT

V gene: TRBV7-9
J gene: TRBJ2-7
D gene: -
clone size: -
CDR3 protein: CASSLALGVYEQYF
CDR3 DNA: TGTGCCAGCAGCTTAGCGTTGGGGGTCTACGAGCAGTACTTC

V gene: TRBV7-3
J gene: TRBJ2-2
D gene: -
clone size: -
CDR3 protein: CASSLGGTTGELFF
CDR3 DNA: TGTGCCAGCAGCTTAGGCGGGACCACCGGGGAGCTGTTTTTT

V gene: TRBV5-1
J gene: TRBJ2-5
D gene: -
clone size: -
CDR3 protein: CASSLDRGGETQYF
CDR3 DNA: TGCGCCAGCAGCTTGGACAGGGGAGGGGAGACCCAGTACTTC

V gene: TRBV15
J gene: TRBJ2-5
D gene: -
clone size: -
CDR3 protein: CATSRPPGHHETQYF
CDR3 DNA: TGTGCCACCAGCAGACCACCTGGGCATCATGAGACCCAGTACTTC

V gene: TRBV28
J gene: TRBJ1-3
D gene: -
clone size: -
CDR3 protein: CASPPGAPSGNTIYF
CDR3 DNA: TGTGCTTCCCCCCCAGGGGCCCCCTCTGGAAACACCATATATTTT

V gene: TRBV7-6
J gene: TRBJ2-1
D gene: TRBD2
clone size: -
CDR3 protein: CASTSGGGNEQFF
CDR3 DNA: TGTGCCTCCACTAGCGGAGGCGGGAATGAGCAGTTCTTC

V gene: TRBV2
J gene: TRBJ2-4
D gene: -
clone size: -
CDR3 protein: CASQERGAKNIQYF
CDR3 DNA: TGTGCCAGTCAGGAGAGGGGGGCCAAAAACATTCAGTACTTC

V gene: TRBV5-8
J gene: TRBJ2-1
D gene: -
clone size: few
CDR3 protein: CASSATGSNEQFF
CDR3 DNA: TGTGCCAGCAGCGCTACAGGGAGTAATGAGCAGTTCTTC

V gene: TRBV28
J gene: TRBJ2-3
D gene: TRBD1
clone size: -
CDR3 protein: CASSLATGTVTDTQYF
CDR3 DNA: TGTGCCAGCAGCCTGGCTACCGGGACAGTCACAGATACGCAGTATTTT

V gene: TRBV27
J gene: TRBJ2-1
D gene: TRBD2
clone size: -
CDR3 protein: CASSLSASGIANHNEQFF
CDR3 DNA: TGTGCCAGCAGTTTATCGGCTAGCGGGATTGCGAACCACAATGAGCAGTTCTTC

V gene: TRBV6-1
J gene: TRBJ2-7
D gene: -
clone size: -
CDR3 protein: CASSEGYEQYF
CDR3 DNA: TGTGCCAGCAGTGAAGGGTACGAGCAGTACTTC